The next 28 T cell receptor beta chains were all read from a single sample in a study of sequential checkpoint blockade in melanoma. Treatment denoted: randomized to nivolumab then ipilimumab (arm A) or the reverse (arm B). The method was immunoSEQ multiplex PCR; TCRdb's version includes in-frame clones alone and lacks a portion of them. The profile shows a few thousand clones, roughly a fifth of them singletons. Sequenced material: tumor tissue (inferred from file names), taken from a patient given nivolumab and ipilimumab in sequence. The receptor source for this set is a human donor with melanoma.

This clone has just a few counts. The chain employs TRBV23-1 and TRBJ2-3; D gene uncertain. TRBV23-1 belongs to the ORF category, with a function that is uncertain. CDR3 length equals 13 residues. V lost 7 bases and J 2 bases, leaving 10 bases between the germline ends. In DNA form, the CDR3 reads TGCGCCAGCACTCCGCTACTCACAGATACGCAGTATTTT. Amino acids: CASTPLLTDTQYF.

This clone came up a few times. The V call is TRBV6-8, the J call TRBJ2-7; no clear D gene. Germline loops: CDR1 MNHGY, CDR2 SAAAGT. Deletions cut 5 bases from V and 3 bases from J, with 11 bases between. CDR3 length equals 13 residues. The CDR3 nucleotides read TGTGCCAGCAGTGAGGTCGGTTACTACGAGCAGTACTTC. Protein product: CASSEVGYYEQYF.

The V and J genes are TRBV30 and TRBJ1-6, with D possibly being TRBD1 (6 bases). From germline, CDR1 is GTSNPN and CDR2 SVGIG (reference sequence). CDR3 length: 17 amino acids. The V end was cut by 5 bases, the J end by 0 bases, with 17 bases between. The CDR3 protein is CAWRNGQPSSYNSPLHF. CDR3 sequence (DNA): TGTGCCTGGCGGAACGGACAGCCGAGCTCCTATAATTCACCCCTCCACTTT.

This clone was detected a few times. V is TRBV28 and J is TRBJ1-2; D remains unclear. Germline V gene lookup returns CDR1 MDHEN and CDR2 SYDVKM. CDR3 size: 13 residues. Between the trimmed V and J ends, which lost 6 bases and 7 bases, there was a span of 15 bases. This CDR3 reads CASSPARVGGYTF. DNA of the CDR3: TGTGCCAGCAGCCCCGCTAGGGTCGGTGGCTACACCTTC.

There are many counts of this clone. This chain joins TRBV11-3 and TRBJ2-2; 8 bases align to TRBD2. The CDR3 runs 16 residues. Trimming took 3 bases from V and 4 from J; bases not matched to a gene: 7. CDR1 is SGHNT, CDR2 YENEEA, per germline. The CDR3 DNA reads as TGTGCCAGCAGCTTGGCCGGGGGGGACGCCACCGGGGAGCTGTTTTTT. Translation gives CASSLAGGDATGELFF.

This clone showed up just a few times. The chain uses TRBV6-8 and TRBJ2-7; D is ambiguous. This CDR3 comprises 15 residues. CDR1 MNHGY and CDR2 SAAAGT come from the germline V gene. Trimming cost V 6 bases and J 7 bases, with 22 bases left between them. The DNA for the CDR3 is TGTGCCAGCAGCCAGGCCCCGGGTTTCCAAGGAGAGCAGTACTTC. This translates into CASSQAPGFQGEQYF.

By share, this clone ranks as medium-sized. The genes are TRBV6-8 and TRBJ2-3, with 12 bases identical to TRBD1. The ends lost 5 bases at V and 2 bases at J; junction bases unmatched: 17. There are 20 residues in the CDR3. From germline, CDR1 is MNHGY and CDR2 SAAAGT. The DNA of the CDR3 is TGTGCCAGCAGTGGAACGACCGGGACAGGGGGCAGACCAAACACAGATACGCAGTATTTT. Its translation is CASSGTTGTGGRPNTDTQYF.

This chain joins TRBV25-1 and TRBJ1-6; TRBD1 agrees at 8 bases. The trim removed 4 bases at V and 6 bases at J, leaving 14 bases unmatched. Germline assignment: CDR1 MGHDK and CDR2 SYGVNS. The CDR3 length is 18 residues. The CDR3 nucleotides are TGTGCCAGCAGTGCTGATCAGGGGGCCGTCGGCCGTAATTCACCCCTCCACTTT. It yields the protein CASSADQGAVGRNSPLHF.

This clone was detected ten times or more. The chain joins TRBV9 to TRBJ2-5; 12 bases map to TRBD2. The germline gives CDR1 SGDLS, CDR2 YYNGEE. The CDR3 runs to 14 residues. Losses at the gene ends were 0 bases for V and 9 bases for J; bases not matched to a gene: 3. CDR3 protein: CASSVGSSGGAQYF. The CDR3 DNA follows: TGTGCCAGCAGCGTAGGGTCTAGCGGGGGGGCCCAGTACTTC.

This clone was picked up many times. V is TRBV11-3 and J is TRBJ2-7; 8 bases line up with TRBD1. V gave up 4 bases and J gave up 4 bases; unmatched junction bases: 18. CDR3 length: 18 residues. Germline CDR1 and CDR2: SGHNT and YENEEA. CDR3 sequence (DNA): TGTGCCAGCAGCTCCAGAAAGGGACAGGTTTTTTGGATTTACGAGCAGTACTTC. Its protein is CASSSRKGQVFWIYEQYF.

This rearrangement joins TRBV29-1 to TRBJ2-1; 8 nucleotides agree with TRBD1. The V segment lost 3 bases and the J segment 4 bases; nucleotides outside the gene matches: 5. The CDR3 spans 14 residues. The germline V gene has CDR1 SQVTM and CDR2 ANQGSEA. This CDR3 reads CSVDPGGLYNEQFF. In DNA, the CDR3 is TGCAGCGTTGACCCAGGGGGCCTTTACAATGAGCAGTTCTTC.

By sample share, this clone is medium-sized. The chain couples TRBV11-3 to TRBJ1-5; TRBD1 might be the D (6 bases). V was pared by 5 bases and J by 4 bases, with 15 bases between. The germline gives CDR1 SGHNT, CDR2 YENEEA. The CDR3 spans 15 residues. The DNA for the CDR3 is TGTGCCAGCAGCCGGGGGCCAGGGTTAAATCAGCCCCAGCATTTT. This gives the protein CASSRGPGLNQPQHF.

The table lists this clone with a few counts. This rearrangement joins TRBV28 to TRBJ1-3; D uncertain. The V and J ends lost 3 bases and 4 bases respectively, with 13 bases between them. Germline V CDR1 and CDR2: MDHEN, SYDVKM. CDR3 length: 15 amino acids. CDR3 loop: CASSLTVMGGNTIYF. DNA for the CDR3: TGTGCCAGCAGTTTGACCGTAATGGGGGGAAACACCATATATTTT.

This clone has more than one count but fewer than ten. The chain recombines TRBV12-2 with TRBJ2-2; no DNA check was done on the table's D call, TRBD2. TRBV12-2 is classified as a pseudogene. The CDR3 extends over 15 amino acids. As DNA, the CDR3 is TGTGCCTTCGCCTCGGCGGGGTCGAACACCGGGGAGCTGTTTTTT. It yields the protein CAFASAGSNTGELFF.

The chain is built from TRBV5-1 and TRBJ1-5; no reliable D call. The V gene lost 1 base and the J gene lost 0 bases, with 8 bases spanning the gap. CDR3 length: 15 amino acids. Germline CDR1 and CDR2: SGHRS and YFSETQ. The CDR3 DNA is TGCGCCAGCAGCTTGAGTGGAGGTAGCAATCAGCCCCAGCATTTT. Translated, it gives CASSLSGGSNQPQHF.

Relative to its sample, this clone is medium-sized. The chain carries TRBV6-8 and TRBJ1-3; D is ambiguous. The CDR3 runs to 12 residues. V was cut by 8 bases and J by 3 bases, with 8 bases left in between. Germline assignment: CDR1 MNHGY and CDR2 SAAAGT. This chain's CDR3 is CASWWDGNTIYF. The CDR3 DNA follows: TGTGCCAGCTGGTGGGATGGAAACACCATATATTTT.

The rearrangement uses TRBV6-8 and TRBJ1-2; D possibly corresponds to TRBD1 (5 bases). Germline CDR1 is MNHGY and CDR2 is SAAAGT. The CDR3 is 12 residues long. V lost 6 bases and J lost 1, with 6 bases in between. CDR3 residues: CASRDNNYGYTF. The CDR3 DNA sequence: TGTGCCAGCAGGGACAATAACTATGGCTACACCTTC.

This CDR3 is CSVELQGGRVRGYTF. CDR3 bases: TGCAGCGTTGAACTACAAGGGGGGCGCGTTAGGGGCTACACCTTC. The chain links TRBV29-1 to TRBJ1-2; D is perhaps TRBD1 (6 bases). The CDR3 is 15 residues long. V shed 2 bases and J shed 8 bases, with 21 bases lying between them. The V gene's germline CDR1 is SQVTM and CDR2 ANQGSEA.

This clone turned up a few times. The V and J genes are TRBV7-5 and TRBJ2-3; the D segment call TRBD2 is taken from the table without a DNA check. TRBV7-5 is shown as a pseudogene. CDR3 length: 17 amino acids. The CDR3 DNA sequence: TGTGCCAGCAGCTTGGGCGCACTAGCGGGTATCACAGATACGCAGTATTTT. As protein: CASSLGALAGITDTQYF.

This clone was detected only a few times. The CDR3 loop is CASSSSGTTYEQYF. The CDR3 bases are TGTGCCAGCAGTTCGTCCGGGACAACCTACGAGCAGTACTTC. The chain is built from TRBV6-8 and TRBJ2-7, with D maybe TRBD1 (6 bases). Trimming left V 4 bases short and J 2 bases short, with 12 bases between. The CDR3 consists of 14 residues. CDR1 and CDR2 from the germline V gene are MNHGY and SAAAGT.

The chain couples TRBV5-1 to TRBJ1-4; 8 positions agree with TRBD1. The CDR3 runs to 15 residues. Losses at the gene ends were 4 bases for V and 3 bases for J; bases not matched to a gene: 5. Germline V gene sequence: CDR1 SGHRS, CDR2 YFSETQ. The CDR3 protein is CASSGTTGANEKLFF. In nucleotides, the CDR3 is TGCGCCAGCAGCGGGACGACAGGGGCTAATGAAAAACTGTTTTTT.

This chain links TRBV15 with TRBJ2-5, with 9 positions matching TRBD2. Germline CDR1 is LNHNV and CDR2 is YYDKDF (reference sequence). The CDR3 has 15 amino acids. V dropped 2 bases and J dropped 5; count of bases not matched to a gene: 6. The CDR3 nucleotides read TGTGCCACCAGCAGACAGACTAGCGGCGTCGAGACCCAGTACTTC. Protein sequence: CATSRQTSGVETQYF.

This clone has just a few counts. The CDR3 nucleotides are TGTGCCAGCAGCCAAAGAACAGGAGGACCCCTAGACTACACCTTC. Amino acids: CASSQRTGGPLDYTF. The chain carries TRBV11-3 and TRBJ1-2, with D maybe TRBD1 (5 bases). CDR1 is SGHNT and CDR2 is YENEEA in the germline V gene. The CDR3 covers 15 residues. Trimming shortened V by 5 bases and J by 10 bases, and 23 bases separated the two germline ends.

This clone was picked up many times. The chain couples TRBV11-3 to TRBJ2-2; no clear D. The V gene's germline CDR1 is SGHNT and CDR2 YENEEA. This CDR3 has 15 amino acids. The V gene lost 5 bases and the J gene lost 5 bases, with 15 bases spanning the gap. In nucleotides, the CDR3 is TGTGCCAGCAGCCCCGATCCTGGAAGAACCGGGGAGCTGTTTTTT. This encodes CASSPDPGRTGELFF.

This clone was observed once. The chain couples TRBV18 to TRBJ1-4; TRBD1 aligns across 12 bases. This CDR3 comprises 15 residues. J gave up 7 bases and V 2 bases, and 2 bases lay outside the gene matches. In germline, CDR1 is KGHSH, CDR2 LQKENI. The CDR3 nucleotides read TGTGCCAGCTCACCAGGGACAGGGGGCAGTGAAAAACTGTTTTTT. Encoded protein: CASSPGTGGSEKLFF.

V is TRBV6-8 and J is TRBJ1-2; D perhaps matches TRBD1 (6 bases). CDR1 MNHGY and CDR2 SAAAGT come from the germline V gene. Trimming took 2 bases from V and 0 from J, leaving 13 bases between them. The CDR3 extends over 16 amino acids. CDR3 sequence: CASSYARGAANYGYTF. The CDR3 DNA reads TGTGCCAGCAGTTACGCCAGGGGCGCCGCTAACTATGGCTACACCTTC.

On this clone: At one boundary the junction diverges from the germline segment, which might be a read error. V usage is TRBV6-8 and J usage is TRBJ1-5; TRBD1 agrees at 7 bases. Germline V CDR1 and CDR2: MNHGY, SAAAGT. CDR3 length equals 16 residues. The CDR3 DNA reads as TGTGCCATCAGTGGGGGGGACAGAAATAGCAATCAGCCCCAGCATTTT. Residues: CAISGGDRNSNQPQHF.

This clone ranks as medium-sized. This chain links TRBV11-3 with TRBJ1-3; D gene uncertain. CDR3 length: 15 amino acids. V was pared by 3 bases and J by 4 bases, with 13 bases between. In germline, CDR1 is SGHNT, CDR2 YENEEA. This chain's CDR3 is CASSLAPGWGNTIYF. The CDR3 coding sequence is TGTGCCAGCAGCTTGGCCCCGGGTTGGGGAAACACCATATATTTT.